This T cell receptor (beta chain) was found in a study of T cells after yellow fever vaccination. The CDR3 totals 12 residues. In germline, CDR1 is MNHEY, CDR2 SVGEGT. V was pared by 6 bases and J by 6 bases, with 9 bases between. TCRdb used MiXCR to reprocess the 5' RACE reads, holding one entry per CDR3 protein. Found here are roughly 110,000 distinct CDR3 sequences, 7.5% to 9.5% of them singletons; the top ten hold about 25%. This rearrangement joins TRBV6-2 or TRBV6-3 to TRBJ2-1; D not certain. This TCR came from a man aged 30-40 years who received the YFV17D yellow fever vaccine. The sample consisted of CD8+ T cells sorted from PBMCs, taken 45 days after the yellow fever booster vaccination. The CDR3 DNA follows: TGTGCCAGCAGGAGACTCGTCAATGAGCAGTTCTTC. It translates to CASRRLVNEQFF.